Below are 17 T cell receptor beta chains sequenced from a single sample in a study of T cell repertoires in cytomegalovirus infection. One entry per CDR3 protein, called by TCRdb with MiXCR from the reads. The sample has roughly 280,000 distinct CDR3 sequences; about 20% are singletons. These receptors have no identified antigens. Sequences were derived from cultured PBMCs, sampled from culture after CMV antigen stimulation. Source of these receptors: a human donor in good health (CMV status not recorded). Some clones in this sample may be carry-over from other donors' samples.

The chain has TRBV12-3 or TRBV12-4 and TRBJ1-3; tentative D call: TRBD1 (5 bases). The CDR3 spans 15 residues. V was shortened by 3 bases and J by 5 bases, with 14 bases between the two germline ends. The CDR3 here is CASSFQGSQRNTIYF. CDR3 coding DNA: TGTGCCAGCAGTTTTCAGGGAAGTCAGAGAAACACCATATATTTT.

In this sample, this clonotype turned up a few times. This sequence joins TRBV7-9 and TRBJ2-5, with D unclear. In germline, CDR1 is SEHNR, CDR2 FQNEAQ (reference sequence). CDR3 size: 11 residues. Between the trimmed V and J ends, which lost 4 bases and 8 bases, there was a span of 8 bases. CDR3 protein: CASSSVVTQYF. CDR3 bases: TGTGCCAGCAGCTCCGTCGTAACCCAGTACTTC.

This clonotype appeared many times. The DNA for the CDR3 is TGTGCCAGCGGGCGGGGGACACGGAACACCGGGGAGCTGTTTTTT. This translates into CASGRGTRNTGELFF. This chain links TRBV7-2 with TRBJ2-2; TRBD2 is a possible D gene (7 bases). The CDR3 runs to 15 residues. The germline gives CDR1 SGHTA, CDR2 FQGNSA. The ends were cut back, 8 bases at V and 1 base at J, with 14 bases in the middle.

This clonotype was seen at least ten times. This chain links TRBV12-3 or TRBV12-4 with TRBJ2-5, with 7 bases fitting TRBD2. V dropped 7 bases and J dropped 4; count of bases not matched to a gene: 9. The CDR3 is 14 amino acids. CDR3 nucleotides: TGTGCCAGCAACCCACGGGGGGTGGGAGAGACCCAGTACTTC. The encoded protein is CASNPRGVGETQYF.

This clonotype was recorded a few times. The gene calls are TRBV11-2 and TRBJ2-2, with 12 bases aligning to TRBD2. J lost 5 bases, V lost 3 bases, and 13 bases had no gene match. CDR1 and CDR2 from the germline V gene are SGHAT and FQNNGV. The CDR3 extends over 19 amino acids. The CDR3 region has the DNA TGTGCCAGCAGCTTCGACCTCGGGACTAGCGGGTCCGGGACCGGGGAGCTGTTTTTT. Translating gives CASSFDLGTSGSGTGELFF.

The V and J genes are TRBV20-1 and TRBJ2-1; possible D gene TRBD2, 5 bases. Deletions cut 4 bases from V and 11 bases from J, with 21 bases between. The CDR3 runs 14 residues. Germline V gene sequence: CDR1 DFQATT, CDR2 SNEGSKA (reference sequence). The DNA for the CDR3 is TGCAGTGCTAACACGTGGGAGCACTTACATAAGCAGTTCTTC. It yields the protein CSANTWEHLHKQFF.

The genes are TRBV9 and TRBJ2-3; D gene ambiguous. This CDR3 has 13 amino acids. Trimming took off 3 bases at V and 2 bases at J, with 7 bases between the two ends. Germline V gives CDR1 SGDLS, CDR2 YYNGEE. CDR3 in amino acids: CASSDPHTDTQYF. The CDR3 DNA reads as TGTGCCAGCAGCGACCCCCACACAGATACGCAGTATTTT.

The rearrangement uses TRBV28 and TRBJ1-2, with unresolved D. The V and J ends lost 2 bases and 5 bases respectively, with 6 bases between them. The CDR3 is 12 amino acids. Germline V gene data show CDR1 as MDHEN and CDR2 as SYDVKM. The DNA for the CDR3 is TGTGCCAGCAGTTTACTAAAGTATGGCTACACCTTC. This gives the protein CASSLLKYGYTF.

In its sample, this clonotype was seen a few times. The chain carries TRBV10-1 and TRBJ2-2; no firm D call. Trimming removed 3 bases from V and 2 bases from J, with 10 bases in between. CDR3 length: 15 amino acids. The germline CDR1 and CDR2 sequences are WNHNN and SYGVQD (reference sequence). The CDR3 DNA reads TGCGCCAGCAGTGACTTGGGGATAAACACCGGGGAGCTGTTTTTT. Protein sequence: CASSDLGINTGELFF.

The rearrangement links TRBV7-2 to TRBJ2-1; TRBD1 might be the D (5 bases). This CDR3 contains 16 residues. The V end lost 3 bases, the J end lost 5 bases, and 17 bases lay between the germline ends. Germline V gives CDR1 SGHTA, CDR2 FQGNSA. The CDR3 here is CASSFNRFTPDNEQFF. As DNA, the CDR3 is TGTGCCAGCAGCTTTAACAGGTTTACCCCTGACAATGAGCAGTTCTTC.

This clonotype occurred many times. V gene TRBV7-2 combines with J gene TRBJ1-4, with 7 positions matching TRBD1. The V gene end was trimmed by 5 bases and the J gene end by 7 bases; junction bases not matched to a gene: 4. Germline values: CDR1 SGHTA, CDR2 FQGNSA. This CDR3 contains 13 residues. The CDR3 spells CASSVGTAEKLFF. The DNA for the CDR3 is TGTGCCAGCAGCGTCGGGACAGCTGAAAAACTGTTTTTT.

This clonotype was seen repeatedly, ten times or more. The rearrangement joins TRBV7-2 to TRBJ1-5, with D unclear. CDR3 length: 15 amino acids. Trimming removed 1 base from V and 0 bases from J, with 7 bases in between. In germline, CDR1 is SGHTA, CDR2 FQGNSA. Here the CDR3 reads CASSLDVYSNQPQHF. The CDR3 DNA reads as TGTGCCAGCAGCTTAGACGTTTATAGCAATCAGCCCCAGCATTTT.

V is TRBV7-9 and J is TRBJ2-7, with D perhaps matching TRBD1 or TRBD2 (5 bases each). The CDR3 is 15 residues long. V was shortened by 0 bases and J by 2 bases, with 11 bases between the two germline ends. Germline loops: CDR1 SEHNR, CDR2 FQNEAQ (reference sequence). The CDR3 DNA is TGTGCCAGCAGCTTAGCCCGGGACCAAGCCTACGAGCAGTACGTC. It encodes CASSLARDQAYEQYV.

This chain links TRBV5-1 with TRBJ2-3, with TRBD2 matching 7 bases. The CDR3 consists of 16 residues. Germline loops: CDR1 SGHRS, CDR2 YFSETQ. V lost 1 base, J lost 2 bases, and 7 bases stayed unmatched. Here the CDR3 DNA reads TGCGCCAGCAGCTTGTGGGTGCGGGAGAACACAGATACGCAGTATTTT. It is translated as CASSLWVRENTDTQYF.

This clonotype came up many times. The chain couples TRBV7-6 to TRBJ2-2; D is perhaps TRBD1 (5 bases). With 5 bases removed from V and 5 bases from J, the gap between germline ends came to 12 bases. The CDR3 totals 14 residues. From germline, CDR1 is SGHVS and CDR2 FNYEAQ. The CDR3 DNA follows: TGTGCCAGCAGCATGACAGCCACAACCGGGGAGCTGTTTTTT. As protein: CASSMTATTGELFF.

The rearrangement links TRBV2 to TRBJ2-7, with D maybe TRBD2 (5 bases). Trimming removed 6 bases from V and 2 bases from J, with 8 bases in between. Looked up from germline, CDR1 is SNHLY and CDR2 is FYNNEI. The CDR3 runs 12 residues. The CDR3 DNA follows: TGTGCCAGCAGACAGCGGACCTACGAGCAGTACGTC. Protein product: CASRQRTYEQYV.

This clonotype was detected a few times. CDR3 nucleotides: TGTGCCAGCAGCCTCGGGACAGGCTCCTATAATTCACCCCTCCACTTT. Its protein product is CASSLGTGSYNSPLHF. This chain uses TRBV6-5 with TRBJ1-6, with 8 bases fitting TRBD1. CDR1 is MNHEY, CDR2 SVGAGI, per germline. Trimming cost V 6 bases and J 0 bases; bases outside gene matches: 4. The length of the CDR3 is 16 residues.